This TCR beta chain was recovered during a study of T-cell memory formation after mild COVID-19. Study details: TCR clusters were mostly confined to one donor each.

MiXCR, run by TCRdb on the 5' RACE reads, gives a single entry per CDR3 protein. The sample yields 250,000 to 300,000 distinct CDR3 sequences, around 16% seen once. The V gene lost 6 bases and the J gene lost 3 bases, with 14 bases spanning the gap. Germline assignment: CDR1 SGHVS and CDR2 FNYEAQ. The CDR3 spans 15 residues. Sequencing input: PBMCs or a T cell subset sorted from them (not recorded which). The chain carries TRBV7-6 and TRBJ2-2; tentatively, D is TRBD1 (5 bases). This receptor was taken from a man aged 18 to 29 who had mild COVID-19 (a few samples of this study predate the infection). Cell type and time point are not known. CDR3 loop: CASSSIDSYTGELFF. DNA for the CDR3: TGTGCCAGCAGTTCGATTGACAGCTACACCGGGGAGCTGTTTTTT. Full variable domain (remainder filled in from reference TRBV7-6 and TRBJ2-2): GAGVSQSPRYKVTKRGQDVALRCDPISGHVSLYWYRQALGQGPEFLTYFNYEAQQDKSGLPNDRFSAERPEGSISTLTIQRTEQRDSAMYRCASSSIDSYTGELFFGEGSRLTVL.